This T cell receptor beta chain was observed in a study of T cells after yellow fever vaccination. For the study at large: Those fractions that held only low numbers of cells were prepared using the SMART-Seq v4 Ultra Low Input RNA kit. Findings and caveats of the study: A weaker secondary response peaked on day 5, the primary on day 15.

About this clonotype itself: Antigen unknown.

The TCR cDNA carried a universal primer site and UMIs from 5'RACE template switching. TCRdb processed the 5' RACE reads anew with MiXCR; each CDR3 protein has one entry. The sample contains 200,000 to 300,000 distinct CDR3 sequences, over 6.5% of which appear only once. This TCR came from a man aged 25 to 40 who received the YFV17D yellow fever vaccine. Sequenced material: CD4+ T cells sorted from PBMCs, taken on the day of the yellow fever booster vaccination.

Here the CDR3 DNA reads TGTGCCAGCAGTAAACCTGGCGGGAGGGCAACCTACGAGCAGTACTTC. Protein: CASSKPGGRATYEQYF. The chain links TRBV6-2 or TRBV6-3 to TRBJ2-7; 9 bases are a match to TRBD2. Germline CDR1 MNHEY, CDR2 SVGEGT. The CDR3 has 16 residues. Trimming at V came to 5 bases and at J to 2 bases, leaving 10 bases not matched to a gene.